These T cell receptor beta chains were read from a single sample in a study of blood T cell repertoires in COVID-19. Assay: immunoSEQ multiplex PCR; the TCRdb copy retains only in-frame clones and omits some. Seen here are about 81,000 clones, approximately 89% observed once, and the top ten hold 12%. Sequencing was done on a sample of peripheral blood. Source of these receptors: a man in his 70s with active or convalescent COVID-19. Both conserved end residues are part of each CDR3. The D gene is left open where the match is weak. A row's size may be missing; if present it is once, few, many or a size class.

V gene: TRBV30
J gene: TRBJ1-1
clone size: .
D gene: TRBD1
CDR3 DNA: TGTGCCTGGAGTGGACAGGGAACAACTGAAGCTTTCTTT
CDR3 protein: CAWSGQGTTEAFF

V gene: TRBV6-6
J gene: TRBJ2-3
clone size: .
D gene: TRBD1
CDR3 DNA: TGTGCCAGCAGTTACTCTAGGGGGCGGGATACGCAGTATTTT
CDR3 protein: CASSYSRGRDTQYF

V gene: TRBV9
J gene: TRBJ1-5
clone size: .
D gene: .
CDR3 DNA: TGTGCCAGCAGCGCCAGGACTAATCAGCCCCAGCATTTT
CDR3 protein: CASSARTNQPQHF

V gene: TRBV28
J gene: TRBJ1-2
clone size: .
D gene: .
CDR3 DNA: TGTGCCAGCAGTTTTAACAGTCTAGCCCATGGCTACACCTTC
CDR3 protein: CASSFNSLAHGYTF

V gene: TRBV27
J gene: TRBJ2-5
clone size: .
D gene: TRBD2
CDR3 DNA: TGTGCCAGCAGTTCAAACCTGGGACTAGCGGGGTCGTACCAAGAGACCCAGTACTTC
CDR3 protein: CASSSNLGLAGSYQETQYF

V gene: TRBV4-1
J gene: TRBJ1-2
clone size: .
D gene: TRBD1
CDR3 DNA: TGCGCCAGCAGCCACCTGACAGGGGGCGGAGGCTACACCTTC
CDR3 protein: CASSHLTGGGGYTF

V gene: TRBV11-2
J gene: TRBJ2-5
clone size: .
D gene: TRBD1
CDR3 DNA: TGTGCCAGCAGCTCATGGACAGGGAGTTTAGGAGAGACCCAGTACTTC
CDR3 protein: CASSSWTGSLGETQYF

V gene: TRBV7-9
J gene: TRBJ1-4
clone size: .
D gene: .
CDR3 DNA: TGTGCCAGCAGCCCGGGTGCGGGGGGAAAACTGTTTTTT
CDR3 protein: CASSPGAGGKLFF

V gene: TRBV23-1
J gene: TRBJ1-6
clone size: .
D gene: .
CDR3 DNA: TGCGCCAGCAGTCAAATCCCCTCGGGGGGGGGTAGTAATTCACCCCTCCACTTT
CDR3 protein: CASSQIPSGGGSNSPLHF

V gene: TRBV6-5
J gene: TRBJ1-1
clone size: .
D gene: TRBD1
CDR3 DNA: TGTGCCAGCAGTCCCAGGGGGGTGAACACTGAAGCTTTCTTT
CDR3 protein: CASSPRGVNTEAFF

V gene: TRBV19
J gene: TRBJ2-2
clone size: .
D gene: .
CDR3 DNA: TGTGCCAGTAACCCTAGAGACCCACCCACCGGGGAGCTGTTTTTT
CDR3 protein: CASNPRDPPTGELFF

V gene: TRBV7-2
J gene: TRBJ2-6
clone size: once
D gene: TRBD1
CDR3 DNA: TGTGCCAGCAGCTCCCGGACAGGTCCTGGGGCCAACGTCCTGACTTTC
CDR3 protein: CASSSRTGPGANVLTF

V gene: TRBV5-1
J gene: TRBJ1-2
clone size: .
D gene: TRBD1
CDR3 DNA: TGCGCCAGCAGCCTCCGGACAGGGGGTGTGATACAGGCCTATGGCTACACCTTC
CDR3 protein: CASSLRTGGVIQAYGYTF

V gene: TRBV5-6
J gene: TRBJ2-1
clone size: once
D gene: .
CDR3 DNA: TGTGCCAGCACAAAGCGGCAAAACAATGAGCAGTTCTTC
CDR3 protein: CASTKRQNNEQFF

V gene: TRBV6-2/TRBV6-3
J gene: TRBJ2-1
clone size: .
D gene: TRBD1
CDR3 DNA: TGTGCCAGCAGTCCGGGACAGGGAACCAATGAGCAGTTCTTC
CDR3 protein: CASSPGQGTNEQFF

V gene: TRBV9
J gene: TRBJ1-2
clone size: .
D gene: TRBD1
CDR3 DNA: TGTGCCAGCAGCGCACAACCGACAGGACAGGAGCCTTACTTC
CDR3 protein: CASSAQPTGQEPYF

V gene: TRBV5-6
J gene: TRBJ1-2
clone size: .
D gene: .
CDR3 DNA: TGTGCCAGCAGCTTGGGCAGTACAGGGAACCGCTATGGCTACACCTTC
CDR3 protein: CASSLGSTGNRYGYTF

V gene: TRBV14
J gene: TRBJ2-3
clone size: .
D gene: .
CDR3 DNA: TGTGCCAGCAGCCGAATAACGGGGGTTAGCACAGATACGCAGTATTTT
CDR3 protein: CASSRITGVSTDTQYF

V gene: TRBV11-1
J gene: TRBJ1-1
clone size: once
D gene: .
CDR3 DNA: TGTGCCAGCAGCTTCAGCGCCCTCTTGAACACTGAAGCTTTCTTT
CDR3 protein: CASSFSALLNTEAFF

V gene: TRBV13
J gene: TRBJ2-5
clone size: .
D gene: TRBD2
CDR3 DNA: TGTGCCAGCAGATCACTAGCGGGGGGGTCTCAAGAGACCCAGTACTTC
CDR3 protein: CASRSLAGGSQETQYF

V gene: TRBV3-1/TRBV3-2
J gene: TRBJ1-2
clone size: .
D gene: TRBD1
CDR3 DNA: TGTGCCAGCAGCCCTCTGGACAGGGACTACTATGGCTACACCTTC
CDR3 protein: CASSPLDRDYYGYTF

V gene: TRBV5-8
J gene: TRBJ2-7
clone size: .
D gene: .
CDR3 DNA: TGTGCCAGCAGCCTGCCCGGCAGCGGAGGTTACGAGCAGTACTTC
CDR3 protein: CASSLPGSGGYEQYF

V gene: TRBV5-1
J gene: TRBJ1-3
clone size: .
D gene: .
CDR3 DNA: TGCGCCAGCAGCTTGCAGTTCTCCAGTGGAAACACCATATATTTT
CDR3 protein: CASSLQFSSGNTIYF

V gene: TRBV6-1
J gene: TRBJ2-2
clone size: .
D gene: .
CDR3 DNA: TGTGCCAGCAGTGCGCGGAGGACAGGGAGGGTCACCGGGGAGCTGTTTTTT
CDR3 protein: CASSARRTGRVTGELFF

V gene: TRBV10-3
J gene: TRBJ1-2
clone size: .
D gene: TRBD1
CDR3 DNA: TGTGCCATCAGTGTTAGGGGGCGCGAGGGCTACACCTTC
CDR3 protein: CAISVRGREGYTF

V gene: TRBV10-3
J gene: TRBJ2-7
clone size: once
D gene: TRBD1
CDR3 DNA: TGTGCCATCAGCCTAACAGGGGCTTACGAGCAGTACTTC
CDR3 protein: CAISLTGAYEQYF

V gene: TRBV10-3
J gene: TRBJ2-5
clone size: .
D gene: .
CDR3 DNA: TGTGCCATCAGTGGAACAGGAGCCGAGACCCAGTACTTC
CDR3 protein: CAISGTGAETQYF

V gene: TRBV9
J gene: TRBJ1-2
clone size: few
D gene: .
CDR3 DNA: TGTGCCAGCAGTGCAGGGAACTATGGCTACACCTTC
CDR3 protein: CASSAGNYGYTF

V gene: TRBV11-2
J gene: TRBJ2-3
clone size: .
D gene: TRBD2
CDR3 DNA: TGTGCCAGCAGCCCCCCTCGGGGCGGGGGGCCCCCGGATACGCAGTATTTT
CDR3 protein: CASSPPRGGGPPDTQYF